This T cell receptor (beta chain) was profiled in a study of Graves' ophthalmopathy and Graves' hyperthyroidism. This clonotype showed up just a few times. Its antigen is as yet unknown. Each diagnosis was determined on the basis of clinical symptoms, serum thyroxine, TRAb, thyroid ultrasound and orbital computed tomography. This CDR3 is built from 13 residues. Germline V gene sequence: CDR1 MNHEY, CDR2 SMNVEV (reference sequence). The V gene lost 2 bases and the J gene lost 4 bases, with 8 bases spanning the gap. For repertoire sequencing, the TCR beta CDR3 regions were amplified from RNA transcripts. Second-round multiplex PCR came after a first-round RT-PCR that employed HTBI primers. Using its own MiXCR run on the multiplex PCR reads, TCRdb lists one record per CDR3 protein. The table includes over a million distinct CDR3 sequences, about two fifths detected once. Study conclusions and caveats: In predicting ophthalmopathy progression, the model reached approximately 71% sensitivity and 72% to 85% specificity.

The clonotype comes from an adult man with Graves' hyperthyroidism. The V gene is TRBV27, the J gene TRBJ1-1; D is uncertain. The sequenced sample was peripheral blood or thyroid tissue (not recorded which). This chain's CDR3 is CASSLSRITEAFF. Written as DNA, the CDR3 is TGTGCCAGCAGTTTAAGCAGGATCACTGAAGCTTTCTTT.